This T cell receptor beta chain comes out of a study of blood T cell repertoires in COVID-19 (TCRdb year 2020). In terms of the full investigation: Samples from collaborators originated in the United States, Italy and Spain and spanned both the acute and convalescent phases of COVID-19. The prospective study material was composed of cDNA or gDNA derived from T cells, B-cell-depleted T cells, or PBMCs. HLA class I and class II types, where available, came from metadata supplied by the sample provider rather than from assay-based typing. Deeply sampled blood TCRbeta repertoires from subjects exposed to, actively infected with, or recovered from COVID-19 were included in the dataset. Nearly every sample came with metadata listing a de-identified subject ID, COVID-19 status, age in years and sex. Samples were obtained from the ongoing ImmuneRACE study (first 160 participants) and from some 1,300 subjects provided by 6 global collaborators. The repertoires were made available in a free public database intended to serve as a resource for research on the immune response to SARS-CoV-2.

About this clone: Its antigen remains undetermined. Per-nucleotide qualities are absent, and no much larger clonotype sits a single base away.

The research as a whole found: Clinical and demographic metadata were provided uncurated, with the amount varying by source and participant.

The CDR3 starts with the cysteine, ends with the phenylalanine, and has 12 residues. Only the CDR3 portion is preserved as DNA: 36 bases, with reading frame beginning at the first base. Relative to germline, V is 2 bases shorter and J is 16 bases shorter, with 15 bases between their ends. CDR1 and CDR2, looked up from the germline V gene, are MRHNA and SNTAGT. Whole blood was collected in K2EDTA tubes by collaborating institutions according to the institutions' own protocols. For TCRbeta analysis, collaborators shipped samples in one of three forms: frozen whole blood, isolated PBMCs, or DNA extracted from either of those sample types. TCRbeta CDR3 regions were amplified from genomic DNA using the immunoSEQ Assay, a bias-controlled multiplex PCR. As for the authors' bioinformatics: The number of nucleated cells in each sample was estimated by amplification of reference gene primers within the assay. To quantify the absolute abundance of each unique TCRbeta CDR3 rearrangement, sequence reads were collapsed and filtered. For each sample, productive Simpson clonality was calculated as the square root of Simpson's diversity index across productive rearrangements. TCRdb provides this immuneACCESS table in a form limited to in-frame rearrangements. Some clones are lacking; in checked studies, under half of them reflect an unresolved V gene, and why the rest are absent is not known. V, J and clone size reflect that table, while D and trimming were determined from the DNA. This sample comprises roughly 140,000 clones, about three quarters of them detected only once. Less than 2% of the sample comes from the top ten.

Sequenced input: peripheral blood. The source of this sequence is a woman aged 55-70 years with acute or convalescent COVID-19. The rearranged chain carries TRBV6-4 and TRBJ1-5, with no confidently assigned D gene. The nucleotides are TGTGCCAGCAGTGACGCACCGGGCCGACTACATTTT. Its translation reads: CASSDAPGRLHF.